Listed below are T cell receptor beta chains from one sample, sequenced in a study of blood T cell repertoires in COVID-19. Sequenced by immunoSEQ multiplex PCR; TCRdb stores in-frame clones only, minus some. This repertoire shows 250,000 to 300,000 clones, approximately 89% found once; its top ten account for 10%. The sequenced material came from peripheral blood. These receptors were taken from a woman aged 70-85 years with COVID-19, enrolled during active disease. CDR3s include the opening cysteine and the closing phenylalanine or tryptophan. Each record gives: J gene, V gene, clone size, D gene, CDR3 DNA, CDR3 protein. The D gene is left open where the match is weak. Not every row has a clone size; where given, it reads once, few, many or a size class.

TRBJ1-1,TRBV28,.,TRBD1,TGTGCCAGCAGTTCCTCCACCCGTTACAGGGGGCTTTCGAGAGCTTTCTTT,CASSSSTRYRGLSRAFF
TRBJ1-5,TRBV3-1/TRBV3-2,.,.,TGTGCCAGCAGCCAAGATCGGCGCGGGAATCAGCCCCAGCATTTT,CASSQDRRGNQPQHF
TRBJ2-7,TRBV11-3,.,TRBD1,TGTGCCAGCAGTCATCAGGACAGGGGCTACGAGCAGTACTTC,CASSHQDRGYEQYF
TRBJ2-7,TRBV28,once,.,TGTGCCAGCAGTCTATACGAGCAGTACTTC,CASSLYEQYF
TRBJ1-1,TRBV29-1,.,TRBD1,TGCAGCGTGACAGGGGCGCAGAACACTGAAGCTTTCTTT,CSVTGAQNTEAFF
TRBJ2-5,TRBV7-9,.,.,TGTGCCAGCAGCTTATCCCTATCGGGAGAGACCCAGTACTTC,CASSLSLSGETQYF
TRBJ2-6,TRBV3-1/TRBV3-2,.,.,TGTGCCACTACATCTCTAGCCTCTGGGGCCAACGTCCTGACTTTC,CATTSLASGANVLTF
TRBJ1-4,TRBV28,.,.,TGTGCCAGCATAGGACGTAGGACAGTAAATGAAAAACTGTTTTTT,CASIGRRTVNEKLFF
TRBJ1-5,TRBV30,.,.,TGTGCCTGGAGTGTACCGGGGGGCGGCAATCAGCCCCAGCATTTT,CAWSVPGGGNQPQHF
TRBJ2-5,TRBV7-2,few,.,TGTGCCAGCAGCCCGCCTAGGCGTTGGGAGACCCAGTACTTC,CASSPPRRWETQYF
TRBJ2-2,TRBV28,.,TRBD1,TGTGCCAGCAGCCAGGGACAGGGAATGTCCGGGGAGCTGTTTTTT,CASSQGQGMSGELFF
TRBJ2-5,TRBV19,.,TRBD1,TGTGCCAGTAGTAGGGGCAGGGGGCGAAGAGAGACCCAGTACTTC,CASSRGRGRRETQYF
TRBJ2-1,TRBV19,.,TRBD2,TGTGCCAGTAGAGGCGGGAGGACCAGAGTTAATGAGCAGTTCTTC,CASRGGRTRVNEQFF
TRBJ1-1,TRBV7-2,.,.,TGTGCCAGCAGTCATATACTCCGCATGAACACTGAAGCTTTCTTT,CASSHILRMNTEAFF
TRBJ1-1,TRBV20-1,.,.,TGCAGTGCCTCACCCAGGGAGGAGGCTTTCTTT,CSASPREEAFF
TRBJ2-2,TRBV30,.,TRBD2,TGTGCCTGGAGTCCCGCGGGGGGGCCCAACACCGGGGAGCTGTTTTTT,CAWSPAGGPNTGELFF
TRBJ2-2,TRBV4-3,.,.,TGCGCCAGCAGCGAACAGCAAAAAATAACCGGGGAGCTGTTTTTT,CASSEQQKITGELFF
TRBJ2-7,TRBV24-1,once,TRBD2,TGTGCCACCAGTGATTCCACGGTAGCGGGAGCCCTGCACGAGCAGTACTTC,CATSDSTVAGALHEQYF
TRBJ2-1,TRBV7-8,.,TRBD2,TGTGCCAGCAGCGATTTATGGACTAGCAGATACAATGAGCAGTTCTTC,CASSDLWTSRYNEQFF
TRBJ2-7,TRBV7-3,.,.,TGTGCCAGCAGCTTAAGTAGCGGAAAAACCTACGAGCAGTACTTC,CASSLSSGKTYEQYF
TRBJ1-4,TRBV11-3,.,.,TGTGCCAGCAGCTTAGAGACAGCAACTAATGAAAAACTGTTTTTT,CASSLETATNEKLFF
TRBJ2-1,TRBV18,.,.,TGTGCCAGCTCACTACTACAGGGTGGGGAGTTCTTC,CASSLLQGGEFF
TRBJ2-1,TRBV30,.,.,TGTGCCTGGAGCGGGGGAGACAATGAGCAGTTCTTC,CAWSGGDNEQFF
TRBJ1-3,TRBV7-9,.,TRBD1,TGTGCCAGCAGCTTACGGGACAGAGAACTGAACACCATATATTTT,CASSLRDRELNTIYF
TRBJ2-1,TRBV7-3,.,.,TGTGCCAGCACCACCCAGTCAGGGCATGAGCAGTTCTTC,CASTTQSGHEQFF
TRBJ1-4,TRBV15,.,.,TGTGCCACCAGCAGCGCCTCACAGGGAACTAATGAAAAACTGTTTTTT,CATSSASQGTNEKLFF
TRBJ1-1,TRBV25-1,.,.,TGTGCCAGCAGGGAGGGCGCCACCATTGTAGCTTTCTTT,CASREGATIVAFF
TRBJ1-2,TRBV12-3/TRBV12-4,.,.,TGTGCCAGCAGTTTATACAGGGACGGCTACACCTTC,CASSLYRDGYTF
TRBJ1-6,TRBV27,.,TRBD1,TGTGCCAGCAGTTCCTCCGGGACAGGCGGCAGTTCACCCCTCCACTTT,CASSSSGTGGSSPLHF
TRBJ2-1,TRBV7-2,.,TRBD2,TGTGCCAGCAGCTTAGCCGTTGGGGTTGGGTCTAGCGGGGGTAGCTCCTACAATGAGCAGTTCTTC,CASSLAVGVGSSGGSSYNEQFF
TRBJ1-5,TRBV4-1,.,.,TGCGCCAGCAGCCAAGATGGGAGAAGCAATCAGCCCCAGCATTTT,CASSQDGRSNQPQHF
TRBJ2-3,TRBV4-3,.,TRBD1,TGCGCCAGCAGCCAAGATCGGGGACAGGGGGGAGGCACAGATACGCAGTATTTT,CASSQDRGQGGGTDTQYF
TRBJ1-5,TRBV19,.,TRBD1,TGTGCCGGATCCGGGACAGGAGGCAATCAGCCCCAGCATTTT,CAGSGTGGNQPQHF
TRBJ1-2,TRBV28,.,.,TGTGCCAGCAGTGCCGCCTGGAAGGCGGGGAATGGCTACACCTTC,CASSAAWKAGNGYTF
TRBJ1-5,TRBV12-5,.,.,TGTGCTAGTGGTTTGGTACCGGGGACATCTAGCAATCAGCCCCAGCATTTT,CASGLVPGTSSNQPQHF
TRBJ2-5,TRBV5-6,.,.,TGTGCCAGCAGCTTGGGGAGGGGAGAGACCCAGTACTTC,CASSLGRGETQYF
TRBJ1-5,TRBV18,few,.,TGTGCCAGCTCACCGGGCAATAGCAATCAGCCCCAGCATTTT,CASSPGNSNQPQHF
TRBJ1-2,TRBV2,.,TRBD1,TGTGCCAGCAGTGAAACTCGACAGGGAAGGGGCTACACCTTC,CASSETRQGRGYTF
TRBJ2-1,TRBV6-5,.,TRBD2,TGTGCCAGCCGGACTAGCGGAGAGTACAATGAGCAGTTCTTC,CASRTSGEYNEQFF
TRBJ1-6,TRBV19,few,.,TGTGCCAGTACCCCCAGCGGGAGTTTGGTTTCACCCCTCCACTTT,CASTPSGSLVSPLHF
TRBJ2-6,TRBV6-6,once,.,TGTGCCAGCAGCCGAGAGAGGTGGGCCAACGTCCTGACTTTC,CASSRERWANVLTF
TRBJ2-3,TRBV28,.,.,TGTGCCAGCAGTTTAGATGGCGGAAGCACAGATACGCAGTATTTT,CASSLDGGSTDTQYF
TRBJ1-2,TRBV4-1,.,TRBD1,TGCGCCAGCAGCCAAGATCCGGGACAGGGAAACTATGGCTACACCTTC,CASSQDPGQGNYGYTF
TRBJ2-5,TRBV5-1,.,TRBD2,TGCGCCAGCAGCTTGGTTGCGGGAGTAGGAGAGACCCAGTACTTC,CASSLVAGVGETQYF
TRBJ2-3,TRBV24-1,few,TRBD2,TGTGCCACCAGTGCTAGCGGGGGGACAGATACGCAGTATTTT,CATSASGGTDTQYF
TRBJ1-1,TRBV28,.,TRBD1,TGTGCCAGCAGTTTAGCAGGGGGCCGAAGAACTGAAGCTTTCTTT,CASSLAGGRRTEAFF
TRBJ2-7,TRBV2,.,.,TGTGCCAGCAGTGAGCAGGGGTCAACGGACGAGCAGTACTTC,CASSEQGSTDEQYF
TRBJ1-2,TRBV3-1/TRBV3-2,.,.,TGTGCCAGCAGCCAAACATCTAGCTATGGCTACACCTTC,CASSQTSSYGYTF
TRBJ1-2,TRBV7-8,once,.,TGTGCCAGCAGCTTTAGACACGGTGGCTACACCTTC,CASSFRHGGYTF
TRBJ1-6,TRBV19,.,.,TGTGCCAGTAGTATAGGATTCACCGGGGTGCGGAATTCACCCCTCCACTTT,CASSIGFTGVRNSPLHF
TRBJ2-7,TRBV14,once,.,TGTGCCAGCAGCCCCAACAGAATTTCAGGAGAGCAGTACTTC,CASSPNRISGEQYF
TRBJ2-3,TRBV4-2,.,TRBD2,TGTGCCAGCAGCCAAGAGGGACTAGCGGTTAGCACAGATACGCAGTATTTT,CASSQEGLAVSTDTQYF
TRBJ2-2,TRBV7-9,.,TRBD1,TGTGCCAGCAGCACGTCAACTGGTGGACAGGGGAACACCGGGGAGCTGTTTTTT,CASSTSTGGQGNTGELFF
TRBJ1-4,TRBV28,.,.,TGTGCCAGCAGTCCACCGGACTCCCACTTTGCAGGAAAACTGTTTTTT,CASSPPDSHFAGKLFF
TRBJ1-1,TRBV2,.,.,TGTGCCAGCAGTGAATCCCAGGTGATCAACACTGAAGCTTTCTTT,CASSESQVINTEAFF
TRBJ2-1,TRBV23-1,.,.,TGCGCCAGCAGTCGCTACAGGGTAGATGAGCAGTTCTTC,CASSRYRVDEQFF
TRBJ1-2,TRBV2,.,TRBD1,TGTGCCAGCAGGCTGACAGGGGTCGGTGGCTACACCTTC,CASRLTGVGGYTF
TRBJ2-7,TRBV30,.,.,TGTGCCTGGAGTAGAACAGGTACGAACTACGAGCAGTACTTC,CAWSRTGTNYEQYF
TRBJ1-6,TRBV28,.,.,TGTGCCAGCAGTTATCAATCACCCCTCCACTTT,CASSYQSPLHF